This T cell receptor beta chain is drawn from a study of technical replicates of blood from a few donors. Sequencing used immunoSEQ multiplex PCR; TCRdb keeps in-frame clones, though not all of them. Of around 68,000 clones in the sample, 90% to 95% were seen once. Germline V gene sequence: CDR1 MNHEY, CDR2 SMNVEV (reference sequence). The CDR3 consists of 14 residues. V was pared by 5 bases and J by 7 bases, with 3 bases of the junction left unmatched. Sequences were obtained from T cells isolated from PBMCs. The TCR comes from a human donor in good health. Some clones in this sample may be carry-over from other donors' samples. V is TRBV27 and J is TRBJ1-6; 9 bases match TRBD1. Here the CDR3 reads CASSLGTGNSPLHF. The DNA of the CDR3 is TGTGCCAGCAGTCTCGGGACAGGGAATTCACCCCTCCACTTT.